Listed below are T cell receptor beta chains from one sample, sequenced in a study of T cells in Graves' hyperthyroidism and ophthalmopathy. TCRdb re-derived calls from the multiplex PCR reads in MiXCR, one entry per CDR3 protein. The repertoire holds about 540,000 distinct CDR3 sequences, approximately 44% seen once, with approximately 8.2% in the top ten. Sequenced: peripheral blood or thyroid tissue (not recorded which). The receptors here all came from a woman younger than 35 with Graves' hyperthyroidism. CDR3s include the opening cysteine and the closing phenylalanine or tryptophan. D genes are given only for firm matches. Rows may omit the clone size; those that give it use once, few, many or a size class.

TRBV7-3	.	TRBD1	TRBJ1-2	CASTRGTGPRGYTF
TRBV10-3	few	.	TRBJ2-7	CAISESGGTYEQYF
TRBV7-9	.	TRBD1	TRBJ1-2	CASSPGTGYGHTF
TRBV10-3	many	.	TRBJ1-2	CAISEAGERGYTF
TRBV6-1	few	TRBD2	TRBJ2-7	CASSLTGGPNEQYF
TRBV2	many	.	TRBJ1-5	CASTEMGNQPQHF
TRBV11-1	.	TRBD1	TRBJ2-7	CASSLATGRYEQYF
TRBV15	many	.	TRBJ1-4	CATSRDQRTNEKLFF
TRBV5-1	few	TRBD1	TRBJ1-1	CASSFLQGETEAFF
TRBV10-3	.	.	TRBJ2-7	CASSEEGGMYEQYF
TRBV7-3	many	TRBD1	TRBJ1-1	CASSPTGAPEAFF
TRBV10-3	.	.	TRBJ2-7	CAISEGALSSYEQYF
TRBV7-6	once	.	TRBJ2-7	CASSQGLIGRAYEQYF
TRBV29-1	.	TRBD1	TRBJ1-2	CSVLTGAEGYTF